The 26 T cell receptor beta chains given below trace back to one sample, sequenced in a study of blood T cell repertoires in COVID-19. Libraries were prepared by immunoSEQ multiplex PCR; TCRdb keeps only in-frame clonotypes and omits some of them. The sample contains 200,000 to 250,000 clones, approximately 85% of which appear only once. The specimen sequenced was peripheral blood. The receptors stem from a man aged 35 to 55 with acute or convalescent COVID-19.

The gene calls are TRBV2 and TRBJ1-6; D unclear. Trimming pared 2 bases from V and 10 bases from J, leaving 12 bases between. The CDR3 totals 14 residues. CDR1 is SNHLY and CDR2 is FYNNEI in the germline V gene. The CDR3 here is CASSERGFGSPLHF. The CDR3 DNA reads TGTGCCAGCAGTGAAAGAGGGTTTGGGTCACCCCTCCACTTT.

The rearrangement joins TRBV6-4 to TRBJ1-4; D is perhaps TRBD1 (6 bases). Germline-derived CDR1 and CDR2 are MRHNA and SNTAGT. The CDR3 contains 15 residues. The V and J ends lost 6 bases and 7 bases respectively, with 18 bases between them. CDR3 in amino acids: CASSPNGGPFEKLFF. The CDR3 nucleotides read TGTGCCAGCAGCCCCAATGGGGGCCCGTTTGAAAAACTGTTTTTT.

This chain's CDR3 is CASMRSENTEAFF. The CDR3 nucleotides are TGTGCCAGCATGAGGTCAGAGAACACTGAAGCTTTCTTT. The V and J genes are TRBV28 and TRBJ1-1; D call uncertain. The germline V gene has CDR1 MDHEN and CDR2 SYDVKM. Deletions cut 7 bases from V and 1 base from J, with 10 bases between. The CDR3 sequence is 13 residues long.

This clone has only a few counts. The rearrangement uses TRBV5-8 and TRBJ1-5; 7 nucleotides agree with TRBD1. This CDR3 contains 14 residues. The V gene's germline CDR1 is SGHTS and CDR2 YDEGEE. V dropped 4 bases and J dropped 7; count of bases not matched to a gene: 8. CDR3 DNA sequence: TGTGCCAGCAGCATAGGACAGGATGGCCAGCCCCAGCATTTT. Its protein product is CASSIGQDGQPQHF.

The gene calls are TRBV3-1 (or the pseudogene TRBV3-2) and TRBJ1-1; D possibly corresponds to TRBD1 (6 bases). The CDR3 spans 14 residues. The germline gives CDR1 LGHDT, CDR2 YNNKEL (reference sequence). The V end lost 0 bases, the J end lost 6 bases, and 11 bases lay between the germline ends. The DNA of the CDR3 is TGTGCCAGCAGCCAAGATGGGGGCTGGGCTGAAGCTTTCTTT. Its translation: CASSQDGGWAEAFF.

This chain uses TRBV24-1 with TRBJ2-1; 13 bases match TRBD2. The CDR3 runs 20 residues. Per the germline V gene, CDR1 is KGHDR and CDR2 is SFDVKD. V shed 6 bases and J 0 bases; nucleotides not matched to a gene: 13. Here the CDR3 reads CATSPWIGGLAGPSYNEQFF. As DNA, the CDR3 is TGTGCCACCAGTCCCTGGATTGGGGGACTAGCGGGGCCCTCCTACAATGAGCAGTTCTTC.

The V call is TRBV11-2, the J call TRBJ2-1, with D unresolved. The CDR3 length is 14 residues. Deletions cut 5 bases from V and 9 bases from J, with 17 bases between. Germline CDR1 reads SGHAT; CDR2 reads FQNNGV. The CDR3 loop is CASSPEVLAPEQFF. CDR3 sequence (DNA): TGTGCCAGCAGCCCAGAGGTCCTGGCTCCTGAGCAGTTCTTC.

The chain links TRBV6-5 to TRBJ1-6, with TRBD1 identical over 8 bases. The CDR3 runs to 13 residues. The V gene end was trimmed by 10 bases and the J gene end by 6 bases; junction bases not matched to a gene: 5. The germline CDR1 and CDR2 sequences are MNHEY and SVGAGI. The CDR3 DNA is TGTGCCACCGAAGGACAGGGTAATTCACCCCTCCACTTT. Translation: CATEGQGNSPLHF.

As DNA, the CDR3 is TGCGCCAGCAGCCACCCGGACAGGGGAACTGAAGCTTTCTTT. It codes for CASSHPDRGTEAFF. This chain connects TRBV4-3 to TRBJ1-1; 9 bases align to TRBD1. The CDR3 length is 14 residues. V shed 3 bases, J shed 5 bases, and the junction held 4 bases outside the gene matches. The germline CDR1 and CDR2 sequences are LGHNA and YSLEER.

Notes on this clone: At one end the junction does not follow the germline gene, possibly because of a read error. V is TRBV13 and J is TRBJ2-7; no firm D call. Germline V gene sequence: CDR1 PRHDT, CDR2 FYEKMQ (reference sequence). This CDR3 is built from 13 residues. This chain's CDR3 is CASSLGASYEQYF. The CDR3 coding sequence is TGTGCCAGCAGCCTAGGAGCTTCCTACGAGCAGTACTTC.

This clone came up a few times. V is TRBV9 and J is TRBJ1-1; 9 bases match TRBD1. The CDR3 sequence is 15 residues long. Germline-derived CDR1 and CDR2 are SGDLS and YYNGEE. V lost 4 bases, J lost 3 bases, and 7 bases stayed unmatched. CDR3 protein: CASSSKQGADTEAFF. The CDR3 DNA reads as TGTGCCAGCAGCTCCAAACAGGGGGCGGACACTGAAGCTTTCTTT.

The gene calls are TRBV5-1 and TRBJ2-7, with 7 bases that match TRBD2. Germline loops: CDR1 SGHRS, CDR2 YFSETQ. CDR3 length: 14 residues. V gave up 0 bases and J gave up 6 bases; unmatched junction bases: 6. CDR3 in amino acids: CASSLVAGEGEQYF. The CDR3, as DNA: TGCGCCAGCAGCTTGGTGGCGGGGGAAGGCGAGCAGTACTTC.

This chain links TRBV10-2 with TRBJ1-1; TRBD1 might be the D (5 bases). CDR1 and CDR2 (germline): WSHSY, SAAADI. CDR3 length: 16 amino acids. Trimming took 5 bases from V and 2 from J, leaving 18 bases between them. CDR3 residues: CASSTGYGRVNTEAFF. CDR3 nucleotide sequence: TGCGCCAGCAGTACAGGATACGGGAGAGTAAACACTGAAGCTTTCTTT.

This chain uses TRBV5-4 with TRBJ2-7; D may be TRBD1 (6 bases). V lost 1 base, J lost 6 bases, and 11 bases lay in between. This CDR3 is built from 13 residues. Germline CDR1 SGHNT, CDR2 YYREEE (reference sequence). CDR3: CASSLTGLVEQYF. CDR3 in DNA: TGTGCCAGCAGCTTGACAGGGTTGGTCGAGCAGTACTTC.

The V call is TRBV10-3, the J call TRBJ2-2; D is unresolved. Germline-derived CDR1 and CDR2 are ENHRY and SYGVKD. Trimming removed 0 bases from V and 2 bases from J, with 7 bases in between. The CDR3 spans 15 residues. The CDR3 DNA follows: TGTGCCATCAGTGAGTCGAACAAAAACACCGGGGAGCTGTTTTTT. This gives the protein CAISESNKNTGELFF.

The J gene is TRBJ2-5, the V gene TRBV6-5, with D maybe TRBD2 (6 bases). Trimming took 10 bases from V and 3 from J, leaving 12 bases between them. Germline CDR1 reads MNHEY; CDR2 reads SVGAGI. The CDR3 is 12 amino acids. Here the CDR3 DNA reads TGTGCCACCACCGGGACTGAAGAGACCCAGTACTTC. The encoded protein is CATTGTEETQYF.

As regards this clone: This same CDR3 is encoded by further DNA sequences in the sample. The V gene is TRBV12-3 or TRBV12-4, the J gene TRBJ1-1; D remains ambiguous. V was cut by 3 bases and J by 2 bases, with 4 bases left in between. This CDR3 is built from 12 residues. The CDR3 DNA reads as TGTGCCAGCAGTTTCGGTAACACTGAAGCTTTCTTT. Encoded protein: CASSFGNTEAFF.

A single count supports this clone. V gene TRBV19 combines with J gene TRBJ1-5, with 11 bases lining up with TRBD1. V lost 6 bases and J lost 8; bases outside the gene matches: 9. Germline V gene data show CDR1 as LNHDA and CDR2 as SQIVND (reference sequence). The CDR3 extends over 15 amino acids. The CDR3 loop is CASRKGQGVKEPQHF. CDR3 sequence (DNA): TGTGCCAGTAGGAAGGGACAGGGGGTCAAGGAGCCCCAGCATTTT.

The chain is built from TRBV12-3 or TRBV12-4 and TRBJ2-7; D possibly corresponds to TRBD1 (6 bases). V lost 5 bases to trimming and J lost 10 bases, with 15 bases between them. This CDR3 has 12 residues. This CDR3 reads CASSASDRQQYF. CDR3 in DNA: TGTGCCAGCAGTGCCTCTGACAGGCAACAGTACTTC.

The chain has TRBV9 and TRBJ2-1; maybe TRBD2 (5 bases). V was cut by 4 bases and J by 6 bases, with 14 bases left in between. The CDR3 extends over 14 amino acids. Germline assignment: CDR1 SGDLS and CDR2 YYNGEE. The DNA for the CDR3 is TGTGCCAGCAGCCCATCGGACTGGATCAATGAGCAGTTCTTC. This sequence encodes CASSPSDWINEQFF.

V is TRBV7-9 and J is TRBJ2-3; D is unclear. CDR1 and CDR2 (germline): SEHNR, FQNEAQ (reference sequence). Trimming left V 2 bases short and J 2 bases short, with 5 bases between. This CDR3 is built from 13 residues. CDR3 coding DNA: TGTGCCAGCAGCTTAAGCACCACAGATACGCAGTATTTT. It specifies CASSLSTTDTQYF.

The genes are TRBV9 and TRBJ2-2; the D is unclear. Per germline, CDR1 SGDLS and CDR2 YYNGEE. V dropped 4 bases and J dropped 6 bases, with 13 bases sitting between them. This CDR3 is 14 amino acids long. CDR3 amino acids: CASSFRTAAGELFF. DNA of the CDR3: TGTGCCAGCAGCTTTCGCACGGCGGCCGGGGAGCTGTTTTTT.

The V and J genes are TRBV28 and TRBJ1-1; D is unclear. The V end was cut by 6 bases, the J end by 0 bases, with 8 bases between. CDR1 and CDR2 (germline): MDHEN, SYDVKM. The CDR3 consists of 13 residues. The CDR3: CASSPVVNTEAFF. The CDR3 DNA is TGTGCCAGCAGCCCGGTGGTGAACACTGAAGCTTTCTTT.

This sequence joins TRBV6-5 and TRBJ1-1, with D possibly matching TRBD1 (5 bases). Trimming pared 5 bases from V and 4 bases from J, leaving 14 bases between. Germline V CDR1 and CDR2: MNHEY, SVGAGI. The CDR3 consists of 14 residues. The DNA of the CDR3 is TGTGCCAGCAGTACGAGAAGGGGTGGCACTGAAGCTTTCTTT. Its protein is CASSTRRGGTEAFF.

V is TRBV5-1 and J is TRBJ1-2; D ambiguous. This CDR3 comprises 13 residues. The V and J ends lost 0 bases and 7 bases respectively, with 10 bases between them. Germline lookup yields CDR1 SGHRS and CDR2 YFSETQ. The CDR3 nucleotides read TGCGCCAGCAGCTTGGGAGGGCCAAGTGGCTACACCTTC. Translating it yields CASSLGGPSGYTF.

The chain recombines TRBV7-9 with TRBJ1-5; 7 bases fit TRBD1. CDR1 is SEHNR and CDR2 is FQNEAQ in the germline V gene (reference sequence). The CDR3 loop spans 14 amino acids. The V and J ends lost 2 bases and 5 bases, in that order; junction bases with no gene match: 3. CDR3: CASSLQGEDQPQHF. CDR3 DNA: TGTGCCAGCAGCTTACAGGGGGAAGATCAGCCCCAGCATTTT.